One sample yielded the 3 T cell receptor beta chains listed below, sequenced in a study of immune evolution from preneoplasia to lung adenocarcinoma. Measured with immunoSEQ multiplex PCR; TCRdb has only the in-frame clones, and not every one. Among about 21,000 clones, about 71% were seen once, and the ten largest hold about 5.6%. Sequences were obtained from FFPE invasive lung adenocarcinoma tissue. Receptors were obtained from a person in their sixties with lung adenocarcinoma.

The chain employs TRBV30 and TRBJ2-5, with 9 bases matching TRBD1. The CDR3 sequence is 15 residues long. With 3 bases clipped from V and 2 bases from J, the junction kept 7 bases outside the gene matches. The germline V gene has CDR1 GTSNPN and CDR2 SVGIG (reference sequence). This CDR3 is CAWSPTGGTQETQYF. For the CDR3, the DNA is TGTGCCTGGAGCCCAACAGGGGGCACACAAGAGACCCAGTACTTC.

J is TRBJ2-7 and V is TRBV19; the D gene could be TRBD1 or TRBD2 (5 bases each). Germline V gene data show CDR1 as LNHDA and CDR2 as SQIVND (reference sequence). V gave up 5 bases and J gave up 5 bases, with 16 bases separating them. This CDR3 spans 14 amino acids. CDR3 coding DNA: TGTGCCAGTAGTGCGCCCTCCGGGGCAGACGAGCAGTACTTC. Translated: CASSAPSGADEQYF.

V is TRBV6-6 and J is TRBJ1-2; D is perhaps TRBD1 (5 bases). This CDR3 region has 14 residues. Looked up from germline, CDR1 is MNHNY and CDR2 is SVGAGI (reference sequence). The V end lost 6 bases, the J end lost 3 bases, and 14 bases lay between the germline ends. The CDR3 region has the DNA TGTGCCAGCAGCCCCCTAGGGGCAGACTATGGCTACACCTTC. It translates to CASSPLGADYGYTF.